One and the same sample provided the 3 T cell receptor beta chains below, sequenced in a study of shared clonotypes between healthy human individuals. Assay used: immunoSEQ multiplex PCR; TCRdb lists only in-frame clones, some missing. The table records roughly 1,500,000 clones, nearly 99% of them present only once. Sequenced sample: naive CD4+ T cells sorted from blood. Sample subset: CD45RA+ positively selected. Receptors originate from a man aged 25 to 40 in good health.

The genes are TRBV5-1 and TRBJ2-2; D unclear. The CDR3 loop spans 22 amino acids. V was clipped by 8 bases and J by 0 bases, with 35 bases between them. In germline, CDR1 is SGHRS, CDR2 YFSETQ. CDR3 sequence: CARRPSFPRASSEYSNTGELFF. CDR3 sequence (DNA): TGCGCCAGACGACCTTCTTTCCCAAGGGCCTCCTCGGAATACTCGAACACCGGGGAGCTGTTTTTT.

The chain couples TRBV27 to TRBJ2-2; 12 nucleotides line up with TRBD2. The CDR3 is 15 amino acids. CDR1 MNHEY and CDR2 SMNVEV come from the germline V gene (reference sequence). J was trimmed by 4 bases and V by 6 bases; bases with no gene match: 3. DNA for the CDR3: TGTGCCAGCAGGGGACTAGCGGGTACCACCGGGGAGCTGTTTTTT. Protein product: CASRGLAGTTGELFF.

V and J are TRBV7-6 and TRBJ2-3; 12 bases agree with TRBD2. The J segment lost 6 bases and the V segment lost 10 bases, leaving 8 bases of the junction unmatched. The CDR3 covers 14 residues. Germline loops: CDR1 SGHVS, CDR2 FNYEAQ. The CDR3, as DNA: TGTGCCACCTCTAGCGGGAGGGATCACGATACGCAGTATTTT. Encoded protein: CATSSGRDHDTQYF.